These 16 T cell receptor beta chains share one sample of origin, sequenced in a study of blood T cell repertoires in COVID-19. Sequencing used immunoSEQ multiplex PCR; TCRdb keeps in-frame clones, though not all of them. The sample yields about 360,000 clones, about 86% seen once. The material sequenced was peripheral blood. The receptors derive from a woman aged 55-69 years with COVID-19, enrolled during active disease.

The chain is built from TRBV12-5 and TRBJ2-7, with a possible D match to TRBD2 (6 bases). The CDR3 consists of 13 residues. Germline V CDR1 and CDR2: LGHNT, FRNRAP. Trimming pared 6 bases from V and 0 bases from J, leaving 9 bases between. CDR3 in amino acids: CASGRGSSYEQYF. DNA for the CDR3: TGTGCTAGTGGACGGGGGAGCTCCTACGAGCAGTACTTC.

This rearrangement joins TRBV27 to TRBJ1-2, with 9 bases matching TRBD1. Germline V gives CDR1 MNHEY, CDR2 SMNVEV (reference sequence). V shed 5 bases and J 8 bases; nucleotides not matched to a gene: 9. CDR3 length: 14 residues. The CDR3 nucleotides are TGTGCCAGCAGTCTAACCGGGACAGGGAACGGCTACACCTTC. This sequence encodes CASSLTGTGNGYTF.

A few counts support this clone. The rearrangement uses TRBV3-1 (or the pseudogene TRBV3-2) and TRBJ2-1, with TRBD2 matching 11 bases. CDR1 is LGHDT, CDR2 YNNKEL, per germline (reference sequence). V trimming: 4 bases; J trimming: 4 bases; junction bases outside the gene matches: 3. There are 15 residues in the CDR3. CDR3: CASSPRLAGYNEQFF. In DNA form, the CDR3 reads TGTGCCAGCAGCCCCCGACTAGCGGGGTACAATGAGCAGTTCTTC.

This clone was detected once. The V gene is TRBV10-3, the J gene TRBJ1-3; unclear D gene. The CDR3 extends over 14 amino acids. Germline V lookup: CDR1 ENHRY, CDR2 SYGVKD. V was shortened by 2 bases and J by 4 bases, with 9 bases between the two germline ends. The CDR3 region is CAISENVSGNTIYF. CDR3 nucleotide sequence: TGTGCCATCAGTGAGAATGTCTCCGGAAACACCATATATTTT.

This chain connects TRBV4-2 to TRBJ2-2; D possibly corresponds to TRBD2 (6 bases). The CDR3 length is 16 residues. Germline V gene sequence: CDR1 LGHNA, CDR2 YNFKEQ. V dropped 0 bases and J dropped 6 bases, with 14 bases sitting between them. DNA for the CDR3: TGTGCCAGCAGCCAAGATCCGAAGGGCGGGGCCGGGGAGCTGTTTTTT. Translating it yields CASSQDPKGGAGELFF.

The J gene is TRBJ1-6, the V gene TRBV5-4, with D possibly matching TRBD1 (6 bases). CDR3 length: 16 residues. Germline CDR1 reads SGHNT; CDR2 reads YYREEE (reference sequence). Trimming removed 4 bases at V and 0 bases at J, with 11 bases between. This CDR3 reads CASSPGQSSYNSPLHF. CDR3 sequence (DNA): TGTGCCAGCAGCCCAGGACAGAGCTCCTATAATTCACCCCTCCACTTT.

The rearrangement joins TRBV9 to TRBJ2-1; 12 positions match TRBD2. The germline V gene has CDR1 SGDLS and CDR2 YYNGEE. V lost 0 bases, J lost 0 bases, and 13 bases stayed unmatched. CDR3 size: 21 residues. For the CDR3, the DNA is TGTGCCAGCAGCGTAGCTCTCGGGACTAGCGGGCTATCTAGCTCCTACAATGAGCAGTTCTTC. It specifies CASSVALGTSGLSSSYNEQFF.

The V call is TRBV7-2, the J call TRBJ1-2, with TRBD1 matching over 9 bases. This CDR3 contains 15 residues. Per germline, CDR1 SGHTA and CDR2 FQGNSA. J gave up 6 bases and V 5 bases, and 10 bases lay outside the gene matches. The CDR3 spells CASSVQPGQGHGYTF. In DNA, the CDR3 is TGTGCCAGCAGCGTACAACCGGGACAGGGTCATGGCTACACCTTC.

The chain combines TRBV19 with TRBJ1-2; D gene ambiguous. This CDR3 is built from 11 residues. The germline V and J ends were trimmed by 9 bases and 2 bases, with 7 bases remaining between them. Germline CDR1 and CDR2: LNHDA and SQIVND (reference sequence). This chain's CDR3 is CASRLNYGYTF. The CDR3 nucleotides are TGTGCCAGCAGGTTGAACTATGGCTACACCTTC.

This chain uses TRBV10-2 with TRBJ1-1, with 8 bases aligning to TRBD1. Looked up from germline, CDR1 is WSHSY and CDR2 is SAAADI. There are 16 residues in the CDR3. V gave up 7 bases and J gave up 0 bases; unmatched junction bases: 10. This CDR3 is CASTNRAGGMNTEAFF. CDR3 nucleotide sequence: TGCGCCAGCACCAATCGGGCAGGGGGCATGAACACTGAAGCTTTCTTT.

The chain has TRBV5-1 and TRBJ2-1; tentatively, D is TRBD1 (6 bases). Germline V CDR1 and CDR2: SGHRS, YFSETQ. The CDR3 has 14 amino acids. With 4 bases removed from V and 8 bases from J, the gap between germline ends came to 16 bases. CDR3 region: CASSNPQGSDEQFF. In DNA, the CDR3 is TGCGCCAGCAGCAACCCACAGGGATCCGATGAGCAGTTCTTC.

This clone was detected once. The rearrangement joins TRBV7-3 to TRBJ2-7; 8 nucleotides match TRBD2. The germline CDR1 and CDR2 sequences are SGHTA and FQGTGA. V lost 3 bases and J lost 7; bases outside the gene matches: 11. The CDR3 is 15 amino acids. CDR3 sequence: CASSFIAGPGREQYF. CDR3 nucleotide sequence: TGTGCCAGCAGCTTTATAGCGGGGCCCGGGAGGGAGCAGTACTTC.

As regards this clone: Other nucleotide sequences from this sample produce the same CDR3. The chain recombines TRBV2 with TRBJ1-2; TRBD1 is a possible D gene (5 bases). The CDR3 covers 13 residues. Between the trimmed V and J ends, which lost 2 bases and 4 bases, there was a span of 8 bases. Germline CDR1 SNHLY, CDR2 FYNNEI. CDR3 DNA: TGTGCCAGCAGTGAACAGGGTAGCTATGGCTACACCTTC. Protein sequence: CASSEQGSYGYTF. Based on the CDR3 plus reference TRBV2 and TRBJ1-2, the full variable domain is EPEVTQTPSHQVTQMGQEVILRCVPISNHLYFYWYRQILGQKVEFLVSFYNNEISEKSEIFDDQFSVERPDGSNFTLKIRSTKLEDSAMYFCASSEQGSYGYTFGSGTRLTVV.

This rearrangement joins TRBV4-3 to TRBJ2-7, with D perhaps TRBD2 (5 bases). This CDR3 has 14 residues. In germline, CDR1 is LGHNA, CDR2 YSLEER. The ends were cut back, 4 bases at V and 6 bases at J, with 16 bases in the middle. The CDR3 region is CASSLHGDGVEQYF. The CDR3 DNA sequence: TGCGCCAGCAGCCTACACGGGGATGGGGTCGAGCAGTACTTC.

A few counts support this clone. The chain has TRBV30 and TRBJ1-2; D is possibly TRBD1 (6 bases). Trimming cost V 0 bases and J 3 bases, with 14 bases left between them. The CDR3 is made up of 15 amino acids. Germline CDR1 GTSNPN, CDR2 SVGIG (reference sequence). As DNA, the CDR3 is TGTGCCTGGAGTGTACAGGGAGGGCAAGACTATGGCTACACCTTC. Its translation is CAWSVQGGQDYGYTF.

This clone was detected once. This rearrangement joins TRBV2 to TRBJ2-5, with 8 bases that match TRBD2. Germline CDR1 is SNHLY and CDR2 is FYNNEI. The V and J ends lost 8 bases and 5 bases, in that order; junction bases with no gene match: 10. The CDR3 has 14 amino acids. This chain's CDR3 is CASAPGTSVETQYF. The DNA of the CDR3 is TGTGCCAGCGCTCCCGGGACTAGTGTGGAGACCCAGTACTTC. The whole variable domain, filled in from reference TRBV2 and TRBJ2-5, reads EPEVTQTPSHQVTQMGQEVILRCVPISNHLYFYWYRQILGQKVEFLVSFYNNEISEKSEIFDDQFSVERPDGSNFTLKIRSTKLEDSAMYFCASAPGTSVETQYFGPGTRLLVL.